This is a list of T cell receptor beta chains from one sample in a study of T cells after yellow fever vaccination. One entry per CDR3 protein results from TCRdb running MiXCR on the 5' RACE reads. Of 120,000 to 150,000 distinct CDR3 sequences in the sample, approximately 7.7% were seen once. This specimen consisted of CD4+ T cells sorted from PBMCs, obtained 5 days after the yellow fever booster vaccination. These TCRs come from a man aged 30 to 45 who received the YFV17D yellow fever vaccine. The CDR3 runs from the conserved cysteine through the conserved F or W. D genes are given only for firm matches. Some rows mark clone size as missing; the rest say once, few, many or name a class of expanded clone.

V	J	size	D	CDR3	DNA
TRBV3-1	TRBJ2-1	many	TRBD2	CASSQRGLINEQFF	TGTGCCAGCAGCCAGAGGGGACTAATCAATGAGCAGTTCTTC
TRBV6-1	TRBJ2-7	many	NA	CASKPGWGVDYEQYF	TGTGCCAGCAAACCTGGGTGGGGTGTGGACTACGAGCAGTACTTC
TRBV7-2	TRBJ2-1	many	TRBD2	CASSLWVGRSHEQFF	TGTGCCAGCAGCTTATGGGTCGGGAGGAGCCATGAGCAGTTCTTC
TRBV7-9	TRBJ1-1	NA	NA	CASSLDPNTEAFF	TGTGCCAGCAGCTTAGACCCAAACACTGAAGCTTTCTTT
TRBV5-1	TRBJ2-1	many	TRBD2	CASSPSGTGSNEQFF	TGCGCCAGCAGCCCTAGCGGGACGGGGAGCAATGAGCAGTTCTTC
TRBV9	TRBJ2-1	many	TRBD1	CASSVRELGGEQFF	TGTGCCAGCAGCGTGAGGGAGCTAGGGGGCGAGCAGTTCTTC
TRBV5-1	TRBJ2-5	NA	NA	CASSLEPPPLKETQYF	TGCGCCAGCAGCTTGGAGCCCCCGCCACTTAAAGAGACCCAGTACTTC
TRBV7-2	TRBJ2-7	many	NA	CASSWGRGYEQYF	TGTGCCAGCAGCTGGGGCAGGGGCTACGAGCAGTACTTC
TRBV2	TRBJ2-7	many	TRBD1	CASSRQGTDPYEQYF	TGTGCCAGCAGTAGGCAAGGGACAGATCCCTACGAGCAGTACTTC
TRBV20-1	TRBJ2-7	many	TRBD2	CSGISGRGEQYF	TGCAGCGGTATAAGCGGGAGGGGCGAGCAGTACTTC
TRBV14	TRBJ1-2	many	NA	CASSQEQGTANYGYTF	TGTGCCAGCAGCCAAGAACAGGGAACGGCTAACTATGGCTACACCTTC
TRBV4-3	TRBJ2-1	few	NA	CASSQDRATYNEQFF	TGCGCCAGCAGCCAAGATCGGGCCACCTACAATGAGCAGTTCTTC
TRBV7-2	TRBJ2-1	many	NA	CASSLVKKYEQFF	TGTGCCAGCAGCTTAGTAAAGAAATATGAGCAGTTCTTC
TRBV20-1	TRBJ2-7	NA	NA	CSARDPGGRSSYEQYF	TGCAGTGCTAGAGACCCGGGGGGCCGAAGCTCCTACGAGCAGTACTTC
TRBV12-3/TRBV12-4	TRBJ1-1	many	TRBD1	CASSPGQGNAEAFF	TGTGCCAGCAGCCCCGGACAGGGGAATGCTGAAGCTTTCTTT
TRBV4-3	TRBJ2-1	NA	NA	CASRQSGERTEQFF	TGCGCCAGCAGACAATCGGGGGAGCGAACGGAGCAGTTCTTC
TRBV12-3/TRBV12-4	TRBJ2-7	few	NA	CASSYRGSTGYEQYF	TGTGCCAGCAGTTATCGTGGGTCGACAGGCTACGAGCAGTACTTC
TRBV23-1	TRBJ2-5	many	TRBD1	CASSQSRDRGLCRYQETQYF	TGCGCCAGCAGTCAATCCCGGGACAGGGGGCTCTGTCGCTACCAAGAGACCCAGTACTTC
TRBV24-1	TRBJ2-1	NA	TRBD2	CATSMGLAGGNEQFF	TGTGCCACCAGTATGGGACTAGCGGGAGGTAATGAGCAGTTCTTC
TRBV30	TRBJ2-1	many	NA	CAWRRAINEQFF	TGTGCCTGGCGGCGGGCCATAAATGAGCAGTTCTTC
TRBV5-1	TRBJ2-2	many	TRBD2	CASTPPTTGGGTGELFF	TGCGCCAGCACCCCACCCACCACCGGCGGGGGCACCGGGGAGCTGTTTTTT
TRBV5-5	TRBJ1-5	few	TRBD1	CASSSSRGPTPQHF	TGTGCCAGCAGCTCCTCCAGGGGGCCGACGCCCCAGCATTTT
TRBV19	TRBJ2-3	NA	NA	CATKPGSTDTQYF	TGTGCCACCAAACCGGGAAGCACAGATACGCAGTATTTT
TRBV12-3/TRBV12-4	TRBJ2-7	many	NA	CASSLEGRVRDEQYF	TGTGCCAGCAGTTTAGAAGGGAGAGTTCGGGACGAGCAGTACTTC
TRBV6-1	TRBJ2-5	few	NA	CASRKQGQETQYF	TGTGCCAGCAGGAAACAAGGCCAAGAGACCCAGTACTTC
TRBV6-5	TRBJ2-2	few	NA	CASSYSRGTGELFF	TGTGCCAGCAGTTACTCGAGGGGCACCGGGGAGCTGTTTTTT
TRBV21-1	TRBJ2-1	many	NA	CASSKTRRSYNEQFF	TGTGCCAGCAGCAAAACTCGCCGGTCCTACAATGAGCAGTTCTTC
TRBV12-3/TRBV12-4	TRBJ2-7	many	TRBD1	CASSRRQGWNYEQYF	TGTGCCAGCAGCCGCCGACAGGGGTGGAACTACGAGCAGTACTTC
TRBV6-5	TRBJ1-2	many	NA	CASARAGGYGYTF	TGTGCCAGCGCGCGGGCTGGTGGGTATGGCTACACCTTC